Shown below are 30 T cell receptor beta chains from a single sample sequenced in a study of T cell repertoires in cytomegalovirus infection. TCRdb called the reads again in MiXCR, with one record for every CDR3 protein. This sample has 400,000 or so distinct CDR3 sequences, with about 33% found just once. Sequenced input: PBMCs. These receptors were taken from a human donor in good health (CMV status not recorded). Some clones in this sample may be carry-over from other donors' samples.

J is TRBJ2-7 and V is TRBV29-1; 10 bases line up with TRBD2. Trimming removed 1 base from V and 7 bases from J; junction bases left unmatched: 7. The length of the CDR3 is 14 residues. Germline loops: CDR1 SQVTM, CDR2 ANQGSEA. The CDR3 sequence: CSVEVGLAGAEQYF. The CDR3 nucleotides read TGCAGCGTTGAAGTCGGCCTAGCGGGGGCAGAGCAGTACTTC.

CDR3 in DNA: TGCAGTGCTACCGGGACAGGGGTCTTAGGAGAGCAGTACTTC. Translated: CSATGTGVLGEQYF. The chain carries TRBV20-1 and TRBJ2-7, with 10 bases that match TRBD1. The CDR3 is made up of 14 amino acids. Germline V gene lookup returns CDR1 DFQATT and CDR2 SNEGSKA (reference sequence). J lost 7 bases, V lost 4 bases, and 10 bases had no gene match.

Details on this clonotype: A single base separates this from a much larger clone, so it may be a read error. The chain recombines TRBV7-9 with TRBJ2-7, with D possibly TRBD2 on 5 matching bases. CDR1 and CDR2 (germline): SEHNR, FQNEAQ (reference sequence). The CDR3 spans 12 residues. With 3 bases removed from V and 5 bases from J, the gap between germline ends came to 8 bases. The CDR3 spells CASSFRADEQYF. For the CDR3, the DNA is TGTGCCAGCAGCTTCAGAGCGGACGAGCAGTACTTC.

This clonotype was detected ten times or more. The J gene is TRBJ2-1, the V gene TRBV7-9; D may correspond to TRBD1 or TRBD2 (5 bases each). The CDR3 consists of 17 residues. Germline CDR1 SEHNR, CDR2 FQNEAQ (reference sequence). The V gene lost 1 base and the J gene lost 1 base, with 14 bases spanning the gap. The CDR3 is CASSLEGEGLSYNEQFF. The DNA of the CDR3 is TGTGCCAGCAGCTTAGAGGGTGAGGGGCTGTCCTACAATGAGCAGTTCTTC.

The chain is built from TRBV7-9 and TRBJ2-1; the match to TRBD1 covers 8 bases. The CDR3 totals 16 residues. The junction had 11 bases not matched to a gene; V was cut back by 4 bases and J by 6 bases. Germline CDR1 is SEHNR and CDR2 is FQNEAQ (reference sequence). The CDR3 region is CASSSSPGTGGNEQFF. The CDR3 region has the DNA TGTGCCAGCAGCTCTTCACCCGGGACAGGAGGCAATGAGCAGTTCTTC.

The chain carries TRBV20-1 and TRBJ1-5; D perhaps matches TRBD1 (6 bases). This CDR3 region has 13 residues. Germline V gene data show CDR1 as DFQATT and CDR2 as SNEGSKA (reference sequence). V shed 2 bases and J shed 4 bases, with 9 bases lying between them. DNA for the CDR3: TGCAGTGCTAGACAGGGGCATAATCAGCCCCAGCATTTT. Amino acid sequence: CSARQGHNQPQHF.

A note on this clonotype: One end of the junction fails to match germline, which may point to a read error. The CDR3 loop reads CASSLLAGASYEQYF. Here the CDR3 DNA reads TGTGCCAGCAGTTTATTGGCGGGGGCCTCCTACGAGCAGTACTTC. The rearrangement uses TRBV5-1 and TRBJ2-7; D possibly corresponds to TRBD2 (7 bases). The CDR3 runs 15 residues. From germline, CDR1 is SGHRS and CDR2 YFSETQ.

In nucleotides, the CDR3 is TGTGCCAGCAGCCCAGACACGTGGGAAGCTTTCTTT. Protein: CASSPDTWEAFF. V is TRBV7-2 and J is TRBJ1-1; D remains unclear. The CDR3 is made up of 12 amino acids. Trimming pared 5 bases from V and 8 bases from J, leaving 12 bases between. Germline values: CDR1 SGHTA, CDR2 FQGNSA. Using reference TRBV7-2 and TRBJ1-1 for the parts outside the CDR3, the full variable domain is GAGVSQSPSNKVTEKGKDVELRCDPISGHTALYWYRQSLGQGLEFLIYFQGNSAPDKSGLPSDRFSAERTGGSVSTLTIQRTQQEDSAVYLCASSPDTWEAFFGQGTRLTVV.

A note on this clonotype: A read error may be the cause here, since a much bigger clone is one base away. This is likely a read error, given that the CDR3 carries no conserved phenylalanine or tryptophan at its end. J is TRBJ2-7 and V is TRBV7-2; D gene uncertain. V was cut by 2 bases and J by 3 bases, with 11 bases left in between. Germline CDR1 and CDR2: SGHTA and FQGNSA. This CDR3 region has 14 residues. In nucleotides, the CDR3 is TGTGCCAGCAGCTTACGGGCAGGAATCTACGAGCAGTACTTA. Protein sequence: CASSLRAGIYEQYL.

The chain combines TRBV19 with TRBJ2-1; D not resolved. The CDR3 is made up of 15 amino acids. V was clipped by 2 bases and J by 4 bases, with 12 bases between them. Per germline, CDR1 LNHDA and CDR2 SQIVND (reference sequence). The CDR3 DNA reads TGTGCCAGTAGTATAAACAGAAATATTTACAATGAGCAGTTCTTC. Translation gives CASSINRNIYNEQFF.

For this clonotype: The junction departs from the called germline gene at one end, perhaps through a read error. The genes are TRBV20-1 and TRBJ2-2; 7 bases match TRBD1. This CDR3 has 15 residues. Germline lookup yields CDR1 DFQATT and CDR2 SNEGSKA (reference sequence). The DNA of the CDR3 is TGCAGTGCTAACAGGGGCCAAACGAACACCGGGGAGATGTTTTTT. Its translation is CSANRGQTNTGEMFF.

V usage is TRBV29-1 and J usage is TRBJ1-2; D remains ambiguous. This CDR3 has 14 residues. The V end was cut by 2 bases, the J end by 1 base, with 11 bases between. The germline CDR1 and CDR2 sequences are SQVTM and ANQGSEA. CDR3 in amino acids: CSVEQADSNYGYTF. DNA of the CDR3: TGCAGCGTTGAACAGGCAGATAGTAACTATGGCTACACCTTC.

This clonotype was detected many times. The chain employs TRBV7-2 and TRBJ2-3, with TRBD2 matching over 9 bases. Germline assignment: CDR1 SGHTA and CDR2 FQGNSA. The CDR3 runs to 19 residues. V lost 3 bases and J lost 0; bases outside the gene matches: 13. The CDR3 protein is CASSFRAGGFRRSTDTQYF. For the CDR3, the DNA is TGTGCCAGCAGCTTTAGGGCGGGGGGGTTTCGCCGTAGCACAGATACGCAGTATTTT.

This clonotype was counted only a few times. V usage is TRBV7-9 and J usage is TRBJ1-1; TRBD1 is a possible D gene (5 bases). The V gene lost 6 bases and the J gene lost 4 bases, with 18 bases spanning the gap. CDR1 is SEHNR and CDR2 is FQNEAQ in the germline V gene (reference sequence). CDR3 length equals 15 residues. The CDR3 spells CASSRGTPGSTEAFF. The CDR3 DNA reads TGTGCCAGCAGTCGCGGTACCCCAGGGAGCACTGAAGCTTTCTTT.

This sequence joins TRBV5-8 and TRBJ2-1; 9 bases are a match to TRBD1. The trim removed 4 bases at V and 8 bases at J, leaving 10 bases unmatched. The CDR3 has 15 residues. Germline V gene data show CDR1 as SGHTS and CDR2 as YDEGEE. DNA for the CDR3: TGTGCCAGCAGCGCTCCCGGGACAGGGCGCCATGAGCAGTTCTTC. Translating it yields CASSAPGTGRHEQFF.

With respect to this clonotype: This may be a read error, as it is one base from a much larger clone. The chain has TRBV6-5 and TRBJ2-3; 11 bases are shared with TRBD2. In germline, CDR1 is MNHEY, CDR2 SVGAGI. This CDR3 contains 17 residues. The CDR3, as DNA: TGTGCCAGCAGTGGGACCCTAGCGGGGGGACCCACAGATACGCAGTCTTTT. Amino acid sequence: CASSGTLAGGPTDTQSF.

The genes are TRBV2 and TRBJ2-3, with D perhaps matching TRBD1 (6 bases). Germline V gene data show CDR1 as SNHLY and CDR2 as FYNNEI. V lost 3 bases to trimming and J lost 4 bases, with 14 bases between them. The length of the CDR3 is 15 residues. The CDR3 coding sequence is TGTGCCAGCAGTGATGGGGGCAGGGGCGCAGATACGCAGTATTTT. Amino acid sequence: CASSDGGRGADTQYF.

The chain couples TRBV5-1 to TRBJ2-6; TRBD2 aligns across 15 bases. The CDR3 extends over 20 amino acids. Trimming removed 4 bases from V and 0 bases from J; junction bases left unmatched: 8. Germline CDR1 SGHRS, CDR2 YFSETQ. CDR3 protein: CASSRTGLAGGHSGANVLTF. DNA of the CDR3: TGCGCCAGCAGCCGAACAGGACTAGCGGGGGGGCACTCTGGGGCCAACGTCCTGACTTTC. The full variable domain, with the rest looked up from reference TRBV5-1 and TRBJ2-6, is KAGVTQTPRYLIKTRGQQVTLSCSPISGHRSVSWYQQTPGQGLQFLFEYFSETQRNKGNFPGRFSGRQFSNSRSEMNVSTLELGDSALYLCASSRTGLAGGHSGANVLTFGAGSRLTVL.

The chain is built from TRBV6-5 and TRBJ1-6; no reliable D call. Germline lookup yields CDR1 MNHEY and CDR2 SVGAGI. The CDR3 runs to 16 residues. The V and J ends lost 6 bases and 10 bases respectively, with 22 bases between them. This CDR3 is CASSSSDGNLGSPLHF. Written as DNA, the CDR3 is TGTGCCAGCAGCTCGTCGGACGGGAACCTTGGATCACCCCTCCACTTT.

This clonotype was observed a few times. This chain uses TRBV27 with TRBJ1-2; D is possibly TRBD1 (6 bases). The CDR3 loop spans 14 amino acids. Germline V CDR1 and CDR2: MNHEY, SMNVEV (reference sequence). The germline V and J ends were trimmed by 5 bases and 0 bases, with 10 bases remaining between them. Here the CDR3 reads CASSPTGPNYGYTF. In DNA, the CDR3 is TGTGCCAGCAGTCCCACAGGGCCTAACTATGGCTACACCTTC.

The chain recombines TRBV29-1 with TRBJ2-7, with TRBD2 matching over 8 bases. The CDR3 totals 15 residues. The V segment lost 6 bases and the J segment 1 base; nucleotides outside the gene matches: 11. Germline loops: CDR1 SQVTM, CDR2 ANQGSEA. CDR3: CSVYQRGLSSYEQYF. CDR3 bases: TGCAGCGTGTATCAGCGGGGGCTGTCTTCCTACGAGCAGTACTTC.

The sample holds many counts of this clonotype. V and J are TRBV6-1 and TRBJ1-6; D is possibly TRBD1 (5 bases). V dropped 5 bases and J dropped 8 bases, with 16 bases sitting between them. This CDR3 is 15 amino acids long. Germline values: CDR1 MNHNS, CDR2 SASEGT. In nucleotides, the CDR3 is TGTGCCAGCAGTCTCCTCCGGGGGGTGGATTCACCCCTCCACTTT. Protein product: CASSLLRGVDSPLHF.

Comment on this clonotype: It is likely a read error, because the conserved phenylalanine at the end of the CDR3 is missing. The rearrangement joins TRBV12-3 or TRBV12-4 to TRBJ2-2; TRBD2 matches 9 bases. After removal of 1 base from V and 1 base from J, the junction contained 1 base not matched to a gene. The CDR3 runs to 16 residues. CDR3 sequence: CASSLVLAGNTGELFL. CDR3 DNA sequence: TGTGCCAGCAGTTTAGTACTAGCGGGGAACACCGGGGAGCTGTTTTTG.

The chain is built from TRBV2 and TRBJ1-4, with no clear D. V was shortened by 6 bases and J by 0 bases, with 8 bases between the two germline ends. Germline V gene data show CDR1 as SNHLY and CDR2 as FYNNEI. This CDR3 is 14 amino acids long. The CDR3, as DNA: TGTGCCAGCAGAACAGCCTCAACTAATGAAAAACTGTTTTTT. It specifies CASRTASTNEKLFF. Full variable domain (rest looked up from reference TRBV2 and TRBJ1-4): EPEVTQTPSHQVTQMGQEVILRCVPISNHLYFYWYRQILGQKVEFLVSFYNNEISEKSEIFDDQFSVERPDGSNFTLKIRSTKLEDSAMYFCASRTASTNEKLFFGSGTQLSVL.

In this sample, this clonotype turned up once. This may be a read error: a much more frequent sequence differs by one nucleotide. This CDR3 is CASSLAGLSNEQFF. The CDR3, as DNA: TGTGCCAGCAGCTTAGCGGGTCTCTCCAATGAGCAGTTCTTC. This chain joins TRBV7-2 and TRBJ2-1; D is uncertain. Trimming cost V 0 bases and J 6 bases, with 9 bases left between them. Germline V gives CDR1 SGHTA, CDR2 FQGNSA. The CDR3 spans 14 residues.

This clonotype was observed a handful of times. CDR3 in DNA: TGTGCCAGCACCGAGACGAGGACGGACAATGAGCAGTTCTTC. Protein product: CASTETRTDNEQFF. This sequence joins TRBV7-9 and TRBJ2-1, with D unresolved. Between the trimmed V and J ends, which lost 7 bases and 5 bases, there was a span of 15 bases. CDR1 SEHNR and CDR2 FQNEAQ come from the germline V gene (reference sequence). This CDR3 has 14 amino acids.

This clonotype was counted only a few times. This chain uses TRBV7-6 with TRBJ2-7, with 10 bases fitting TRBD1. Germline V gene data show CDR1 as SGHVS and CDR2 as FNYEAQ. This CDR3 region has 14 residues. The J segment lost 6 bases and the V segment lost 5 bases, leaving 7 bases of the junction unmatched. CDR3 residues: CASSVTRDRGEQYF. CDR3 nucleotide sequence: TGTGCCAGCAGCGTAACCCGGGACAGGGGCGAGCAGTACTTC.

In this sample, this clonotype turned up a few times. V is TRBV7-2 and J is TRBJ1-1, with D unclear. Between the trimmed V and J ends, which lost 5 bases and 1 base, there was a span of 8 bases. The CDR3 contains 13 residues. Germline values: CDR1 SGHTA, CDR2 FQGNSA. CDR3 region: CASSDQRNTEAFF. The CDR3 DNA follows: TGTGCCAGCAGCGACCAGAGGAACACTGAAGCTTTCTTT.

V is TRBV11-3 and J is TRBJ2-1; no clear D gene. Germline V CDR1 and CDR2: SGHNT, YENEEA. Trimming stripped 0 bases from V and 4 bases from J, with 4 bases between. There are 13 residues in the CDR3. In DNA, the CDR3 is TGTGCCAGCAGCTTAGAACGGTACAATGAGCAGTTCTTC. Translation gives CASSLERYNEQFF. Complete variable domain (other parts from reference TRBV11-3 and TRBJ2-1): EAGVVQSPRYKIIEKKQPVAFWCNPISGHNTLYWYLQNLGQGPELLIRYENEEAVDDSQLPKDRFSAERLKGVDSTLKIQPAELGDSAVYLCASSLERYNEQFFGPGTRLTVL.

At least ten counts were recorded for this clonotype. The genes are TRBV6-2 or TRBV6-3 and TRBJ2-1; 12 nucleotides line up with TRBD2. Germline V gene sequence: CDR1 MNHEY, CDR2 SVGEGT. The CDR3 consists of 19 residues. The V segment lost 6 bases and the J segment 1 base; nucleotides outside the gene matches: 13. DNA of the CDR3: TGTGCCAGCAGACGCAGACTCGGACTAGCGGGGATATCCTACAATGAGCAGTTCTTC. Its protein is CASRRRLGLAGISYNEQFF.